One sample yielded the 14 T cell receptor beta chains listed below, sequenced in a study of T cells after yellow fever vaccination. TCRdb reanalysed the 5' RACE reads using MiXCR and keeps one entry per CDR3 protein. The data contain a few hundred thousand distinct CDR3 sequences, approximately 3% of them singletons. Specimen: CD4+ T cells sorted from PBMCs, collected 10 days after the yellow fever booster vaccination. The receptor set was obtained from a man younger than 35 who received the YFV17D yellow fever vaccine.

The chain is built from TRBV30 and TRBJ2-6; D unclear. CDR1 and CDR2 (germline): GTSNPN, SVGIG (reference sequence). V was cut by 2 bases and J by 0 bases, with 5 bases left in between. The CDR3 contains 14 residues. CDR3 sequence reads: CAWSRSSGANVLTF. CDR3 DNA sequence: TGTGCCTGGAGTCGCAGCTCTGGGGCCAACGTCCTGACTTTC.

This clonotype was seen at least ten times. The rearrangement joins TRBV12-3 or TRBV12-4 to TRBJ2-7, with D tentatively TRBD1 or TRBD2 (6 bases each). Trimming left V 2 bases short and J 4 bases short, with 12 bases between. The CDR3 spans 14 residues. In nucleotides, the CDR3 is TGTGCCAGCAGTTTAAGGGGGGCTTTGTACGAGCAGTACTTC. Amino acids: CASSLRGALYEQYF.

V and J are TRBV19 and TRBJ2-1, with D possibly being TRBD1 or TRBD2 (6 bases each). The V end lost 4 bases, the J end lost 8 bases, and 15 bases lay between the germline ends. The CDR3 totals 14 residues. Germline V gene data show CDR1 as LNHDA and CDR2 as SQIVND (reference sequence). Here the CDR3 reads CASSTVRGQDEQFF. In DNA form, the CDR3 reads TGTGCCAGTAGTACTGTCCGGGGGCAAGATGAGCAGTTCTTC.

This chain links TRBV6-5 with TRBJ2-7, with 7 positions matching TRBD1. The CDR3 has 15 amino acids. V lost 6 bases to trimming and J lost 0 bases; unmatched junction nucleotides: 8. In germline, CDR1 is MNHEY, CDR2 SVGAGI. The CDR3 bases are TGTGCCAGCAGCCGCCAGACAGGGAGCTCCTACGAGCAGTACGTC. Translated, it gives CASSRQTGSSYEQYV.

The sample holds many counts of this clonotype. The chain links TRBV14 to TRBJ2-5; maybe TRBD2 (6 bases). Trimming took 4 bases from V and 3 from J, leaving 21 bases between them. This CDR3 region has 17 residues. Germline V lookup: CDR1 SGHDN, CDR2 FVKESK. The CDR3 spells CASSRRYGSGSEETQYF. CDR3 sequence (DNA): TGTGCCAGCAGCCGAAGGTATGGTAGCGGCTCGGAAGAGACCCAGTACTTC.

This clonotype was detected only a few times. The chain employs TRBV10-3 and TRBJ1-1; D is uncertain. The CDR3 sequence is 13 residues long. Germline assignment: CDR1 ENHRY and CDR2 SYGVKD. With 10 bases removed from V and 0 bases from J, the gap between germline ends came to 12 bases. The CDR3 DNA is TGTGCCAGCCGGCGGCAGCTGAACACTGAAGCTTTCTTT. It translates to CASRRQLNTEAFF.

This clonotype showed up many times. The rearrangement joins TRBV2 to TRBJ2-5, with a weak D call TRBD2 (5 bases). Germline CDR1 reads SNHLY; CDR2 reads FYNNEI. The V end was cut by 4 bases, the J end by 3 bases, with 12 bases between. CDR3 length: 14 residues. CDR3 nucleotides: TGTGCCAGCAGTGTATCGGGATCTAAAGAGACCCAGTACTTC. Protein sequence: CASSVSGSKETQYF.

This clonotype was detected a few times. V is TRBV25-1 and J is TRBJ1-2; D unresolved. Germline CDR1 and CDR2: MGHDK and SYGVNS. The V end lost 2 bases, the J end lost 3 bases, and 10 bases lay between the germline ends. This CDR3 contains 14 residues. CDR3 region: CASSEISPDYGYTF. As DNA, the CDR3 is TGTGCCAGCAGTGAAATCTCGCCCGACTATGGCTACACCTTC.

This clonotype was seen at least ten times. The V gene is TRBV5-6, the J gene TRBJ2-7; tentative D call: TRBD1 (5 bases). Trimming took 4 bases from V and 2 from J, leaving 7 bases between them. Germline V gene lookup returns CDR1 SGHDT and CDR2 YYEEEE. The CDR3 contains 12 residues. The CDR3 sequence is CASSTGPYEQYV. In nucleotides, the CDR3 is TGTGCCAGCAGCACAGGTCCCTACGAGCAGTACGTC.

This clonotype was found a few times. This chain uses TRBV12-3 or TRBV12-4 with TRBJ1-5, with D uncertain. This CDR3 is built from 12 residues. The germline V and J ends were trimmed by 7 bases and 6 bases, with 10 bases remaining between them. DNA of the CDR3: TGTGCCAGCACCTACGGGAGTCAGCCCCAGCATTTT. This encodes CASTYGSQPQHF.

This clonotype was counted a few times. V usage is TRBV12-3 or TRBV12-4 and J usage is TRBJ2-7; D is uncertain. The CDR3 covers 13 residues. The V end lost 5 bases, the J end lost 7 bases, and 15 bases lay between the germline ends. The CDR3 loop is CASSRTGVKEQYV. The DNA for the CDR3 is TGTGCCAGCAGTCGAACTGGGGTGAAAGAGCAGTACGTC.

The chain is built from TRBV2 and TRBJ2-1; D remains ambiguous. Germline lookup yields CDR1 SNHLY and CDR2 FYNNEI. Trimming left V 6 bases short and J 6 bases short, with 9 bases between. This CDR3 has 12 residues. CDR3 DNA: TGTGCCAGCAGGCCCTGGGGCAATGAGCAGTTCTTC. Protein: CASRPWGNEQFF.

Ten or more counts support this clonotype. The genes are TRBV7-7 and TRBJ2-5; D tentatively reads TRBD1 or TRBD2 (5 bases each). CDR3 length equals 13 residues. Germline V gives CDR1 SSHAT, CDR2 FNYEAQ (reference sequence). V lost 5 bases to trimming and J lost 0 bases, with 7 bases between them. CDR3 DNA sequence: TGTGCCAGCAGCCCGGGACACCAAGAGACCCAGTACTTC. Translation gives CASSPGHQETQYF.

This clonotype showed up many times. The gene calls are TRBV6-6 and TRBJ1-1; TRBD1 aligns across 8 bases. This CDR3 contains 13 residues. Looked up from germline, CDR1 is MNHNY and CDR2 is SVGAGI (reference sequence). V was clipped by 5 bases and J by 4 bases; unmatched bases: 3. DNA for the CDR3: TGTGCCAGCAGTACAGGGGGGGGCACTGAAGCTTTCTTT. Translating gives CASSTGGGTEAFF.